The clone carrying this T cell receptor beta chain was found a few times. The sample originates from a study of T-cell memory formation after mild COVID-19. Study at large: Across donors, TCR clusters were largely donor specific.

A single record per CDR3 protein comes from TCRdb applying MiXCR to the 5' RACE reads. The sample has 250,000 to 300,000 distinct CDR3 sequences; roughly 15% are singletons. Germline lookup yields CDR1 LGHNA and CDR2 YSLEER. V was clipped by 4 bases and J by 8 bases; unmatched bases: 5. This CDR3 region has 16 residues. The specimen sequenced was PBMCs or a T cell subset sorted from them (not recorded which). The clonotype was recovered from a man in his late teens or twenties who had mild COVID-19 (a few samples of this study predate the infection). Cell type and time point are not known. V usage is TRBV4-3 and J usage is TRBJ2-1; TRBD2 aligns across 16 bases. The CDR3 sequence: CASSLGTSGGAYEQFF. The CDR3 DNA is TGCGCCAGCAGCCTAGGGACTAGCGGGGGGGCTTATGAGCAGTTCTTC.